This is a list of T cell receptor beta chains from one sample in a study of blood T cell repertoires in COVID-19. The assay was immunoSEQ multiplex PCR, and TCRdb's table has in-frame clones only and misses some. The sample has about 160,000 clones, 82% seen once. The sample comprised peripheral blood. These receptors came from a woman older than 75 with acute or convalescent COVID-19. CDR3s include the opening cysteine and the closing phenylalanine or tryptophan. A D gene is named only where the DNA matches it firmly. The size field is filled for only some rows; it gives once, few, many or a size class.

clone size	J gene	D gene	V gene	CDR3 protein	CDR3 DNA
NA	TRBJ1-2	TRBD1	TRBV6-2/TRBV6-3	CASSYNRQGPNYGYTF	TGTGCCAGCAGTTACAACCGACAGGGTCCTAACTATGGCTACACCTTC
NA	TRBJ1-5	NA	TRBV10-1	CASSPGRDQPQHF	TGCGCCAGCAGCCCAGGGAGGGATCAGCCCCAGCATTTT
NA	TRBJ1-1	TRBD1	TRBV30	CALRQGAGDTEAFF	TGTGCCTTAAGACAGGGGGCTGGGGACACTGAAGCTTTCTTT
NA	TRBJ1-4	NA	TRBV10-2	CASSVEVTYEKLFF	TGCGCCAGCAGTGTAGAGGTCACTTATGAAAAACTGTTTTTT
few	TRBJ2-5	TRBD2	TRBV5-1	CASSAAGTSGRGMAETQYF	TGCGCCAGCAGCGCGGCCGGGACTAGCGGGAGGGGAATGGCAGAGACCCAGTACTTC
once	TRBJ1-2	NA	TRBV12-3/TRBV12-4	CASSKTDPYGYTF	TGTGCCAGCAGTAAGACAGACCCATATGGCTACACCTTC
NA	TRBJ1-2	NA	TRBV30	CAWSGGWPGYTF	TGTGCCTGGAGCGGGGGGTGGCCTGGCTACACCTTC
few	TRBJ1-2	NA	TRBV5-4	CASSNRQNYGYTF	TGTGCCAGCAGCAATCGACAGAACTATGGCTACACCTTC
few	TRBJ1-2	TRBD1	TRBV6-2/TRBV6-3	CASSWTGEGNGYTF	TGTGCCAGCAGTTGGACAGGGGAAGGAAATGGCTACACCTTC
NA	TRBJ2-6	TRBD2	TRBV7-3	CASSLRSRGGGDGRHSGANVLTF	TGTGCCAGCAGCTTAAGGAGCCGCGGGGGAGGAGATGGGCGCCACTCTGGGGCCAACGTCCTGACTTTC
NA	TRBJ2-1	TRBD2	TRBV7-9	CASSSWTSGSSYNEQFF	TGTGCCAGCAGCTCCTGGACTAGCGGGAGCTCCTACAATGAGCAGTTCTTC
NA	TRBJ1-2	NA	TRBV6-5	CASSYSPITGYTF	TGTGCCAGCAGTTACTCCCCTATAACTGGCTACACCTTC
NA	TRBJ1-4	TRBD1	TRBV6-6	CASRSNRGPPEKLFF	TGTGCCAGCCGTTCCAACAGGGGGCCCCCTGAAAAACTGTTTTTT
NA	TRBJ2-5	NA	TRBV7-9	CASSRPIGRGETQYF	TGTGCCAGCAGCCGCCCTATCGGGCGGGGCGAGACCCAGTACTTC
NA	TRBJ1-2	TRBD1	TRBV5-4	CASSTDRAYGYTF	TGTGCCAGCAGTACGGACAGGGCCTATGGCTACACCTTC
NA	TRBJ1-3	TRBD1	TRBV7-9	CASSFLAGQGSGNTIYF	TGTGCCAGCAGCTTTCTTGCGGGACAGGGATCAGGAAACACCATATATTTT
once	TRBJ2-1	NA	TRBV5-1	CASSLGLANDKFF	TGCGCCAGCAGCTTGGGGCTCGCGAACGACAAGTTCTTC
few	TRBJ2-1	TRBD2	TRBV19	CASRGSGTSSYEQFF	TGTGCCAGTAGAGGCTCCGGGACTAGCTCTTACGAGCAGTTCTTC
few	TRBJ2-1	TRBD1	TRBV6-5	CASRNTGELEQFF	TGTGCCAGCAGAAATACAGGGGAATTGGAGCAGTTCTTC
NA	TRBJ2-7	NA	TRBV5-1	CASRTGTSSYEQYF	TGCGCCAGCAGGACCGGGACAAGCTCCTACGAGCAGTACTTC
NA	TRBJ1-3	NA	TRBV6-5	CASSQRGSSGNTIYF	TGTGCCAGCAGCCAGAGGGGGAGCTCTGGAAACACCATATATTTT
NA	TRBJ1-6	TRBD1	TRBV6-5	CASSYVQGALSPLHF	TGTGCCAGCAGTTACGTCCAGGGGGCGTTGTCACCCCTCCACTTT
few	TRBJ1-4	TRBD1	TRBV6-6	CASGSTGGATNEKLFF	TGTGCCAGCGGATCCACAGGGGGCGCAACTAATGAAAAACTGTTTTTT
few	TRBJ1-2	NA	TRBV19	CASSDSGGGAYYGYTF	TGTGCCAGTAGTGATTCGGGTGGGGGCGCTTACTATGGCTACACCTTC
NA	TRBJ1-6	TRBD1	TRBV28	CASSRDSFNSPLHF	TGTGCCAGCAGCCGGGACAGTTTTAATTCACCCCTCCACTTT
NA	TRBJ2-1	TRBD2	TRBV13	CASSSTGLAGDNEQFF	TGTGCCAGCAGCTCGACAGGACTAGCGGGGGACAATGAGCAGTTCTTC
NA	TRBJ1-1	NA	TRBV6-5	CASSLYRQARAFF	TGTGCCAGCAGTCTCTACAGGCAGGCCCGGGCTTTCTTT
NA	TRBJ1-1	TRBD1	TRBV19	CASSNPDRGPYTEAFF	TGTGCCAGTAGTAACCCGGACAGGGGGCCTTACACTGAAGCTTTCTTT
once	TRBJ1-2	NA	TRBV5-4	CASSLGGQTTYGYTF	TGTGCCAGCAGCTTGGGTGGGCAGACGACCTATGGCTACACCTTC
NA	TRBJ1-2	TRBD1	TRBV6-5	CASSWDREKGYTF	TGTGCCAGCAGTTGGGACAGGGAGAAGGGCTACACCTTC
NA	TRBJ2-7	NA	TRBV2	CASSGARTSRESVF	TGTGCCAGCAGTGGGGCACGCACAAGTCGAGAGTCGGTTTTC
NA	TRBJ1-1	NA	TRBV27	CASSLSGALNTEAFF	TGTGCCAGCAGTTTGTCAGGGGCTCTGAACACTGAAGCTTTCTTT
once	TRBJ2-3	NA	TRBV7-9	CASSPEGPDTQYF	TGTGCCAGCAGCCCCGAGGGTCCAGATACGCAGTATTTT
few	TRBJ2-2	NA	TRBV11-2	CASSPGTLNTGELFF	TGTGCCAGCAGCCCCGGGACTCTGAACACCGGGGAGCTGTTTTTT
NA	TRBJ1-2	NA	TRBV6-2/TRBV6-3	CASSYGHGYGYTF	TGTGCCAGCAGTTACGGCCACGGGTATGGCTACACCTTC
NA	TRBJ1-4	NA	TRBV19	CASNKHRGRNEKLFF	TGTGCCAGTAATAAACACCGGGGGAGGAATGAAAAACTGTTTTTT
NA	TRBJ1-1	NA	TRBV11-2	CASSIMQGPWGTEAFF	TGTGCCAGCAGCATTATGCAGGGCCCCTGGGGCACTGAAGCTTTCTTT
NA	TRBJ2-3	TRBD2	TRBV11-2	CASSLAVGGADTQYF	TGTGCCAGCAGCTTAGCTGTGGGGGGGGCAGATACGCAGTATTTT
NA	TRBJ2-1	TRBD2	TRBV5-4	CASSLGTSGTYNEQFF	TGTGCCAGCAGCTTGGGTACTAGCGGGACCTACAATGAGCAGTTCTTC
NA	TRBJ2-7	TRBD1	TRBV7-2	CASSSDRVSYEQYF	TGTGCCAGCAGCTCGGACAGGGTGTCCTACGAGCAGTACTTC
NA	TRBJ2-1	TRBD1	TRBV9	CASSVTDRGAYNEQFF	TGTGCCAGCAGCGTAACTGACAGGGGCGCCTACAATGAGCAGTTCTTC
NA	TRBJ2-7	TRBD1	TRBV5-1	CASSSGQGVTGEQYF	TGCGCCAGCAGCTCAGGACAGGGGGTGACTGGCGAGCAGTACTTC
NA	TRBJ2-3	TRBD1	TRBV11-2	CASFSTGDTDTQYF	TGTGCCAGCTTTTCGACAGGGGACACAGATACGCAGTATTTT